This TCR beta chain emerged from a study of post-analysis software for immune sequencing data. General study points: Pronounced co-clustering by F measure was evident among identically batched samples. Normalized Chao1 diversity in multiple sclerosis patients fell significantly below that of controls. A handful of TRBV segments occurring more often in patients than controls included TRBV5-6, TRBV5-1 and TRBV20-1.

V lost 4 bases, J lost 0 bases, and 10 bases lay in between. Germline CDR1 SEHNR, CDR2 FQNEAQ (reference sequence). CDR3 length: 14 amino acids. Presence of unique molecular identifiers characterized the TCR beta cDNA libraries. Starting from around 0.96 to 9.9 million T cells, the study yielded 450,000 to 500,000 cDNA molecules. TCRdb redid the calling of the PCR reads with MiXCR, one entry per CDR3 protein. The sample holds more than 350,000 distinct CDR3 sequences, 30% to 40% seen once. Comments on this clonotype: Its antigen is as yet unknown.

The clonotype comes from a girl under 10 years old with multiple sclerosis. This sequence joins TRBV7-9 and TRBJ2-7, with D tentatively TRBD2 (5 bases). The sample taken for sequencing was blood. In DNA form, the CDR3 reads TGTGCCAGCAGCTCGCCCACTAGCTCCTACGAGCAGTACTTC. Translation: CASSSPTSSYEQYF.